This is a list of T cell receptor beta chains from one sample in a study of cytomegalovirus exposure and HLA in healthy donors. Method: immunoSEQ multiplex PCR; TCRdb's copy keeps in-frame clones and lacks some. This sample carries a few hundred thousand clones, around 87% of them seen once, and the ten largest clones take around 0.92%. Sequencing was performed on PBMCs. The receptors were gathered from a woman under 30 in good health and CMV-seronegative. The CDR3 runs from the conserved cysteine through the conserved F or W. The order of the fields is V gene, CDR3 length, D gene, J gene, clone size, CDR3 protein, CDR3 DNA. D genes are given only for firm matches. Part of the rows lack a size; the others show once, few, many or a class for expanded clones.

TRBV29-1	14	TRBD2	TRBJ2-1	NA	CSVHPGLWNNEQFF	TGCAGCGTCCACCCGGGACTATGGAACAATGAGCAGTTCTTC
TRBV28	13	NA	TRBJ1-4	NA	CASSPPPNEKLFF	TGTGCCAGCAGTCCCCCCCCGAATGAAAAACTGTTTTTT
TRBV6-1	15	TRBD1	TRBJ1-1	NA	CASSGTGTGPVGSFF	TGTGCCAGCAGTGGGACCGGGACAGGCCCGGTAGGGTCTTTCTTT
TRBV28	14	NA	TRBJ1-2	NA	CASSPGGIFYGYTF	TGTGCCAGCAGCCCCGGCGGGATCTTCTATGGCTACACCTTC
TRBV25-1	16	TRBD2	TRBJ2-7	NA	CASSARGAGGAYEQYF	TGTGCCAGCAGTGCCCGGGGAGCGGGGGGCGCCTACGAGCAGTACTTC
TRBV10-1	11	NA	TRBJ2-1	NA	CASQRDNEQFF	TGCGCATCCCAGCGGGACAATGAGCAGTTCTTC
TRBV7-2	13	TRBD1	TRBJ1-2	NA	CASSPGQGGDYTF	TGTGCCAGCAGCCCGGGACAGGGGGGAGACTACACCTTC
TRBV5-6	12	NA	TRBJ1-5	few	CASSRGNQPQHF	TGTGCCAGCAGCCGAGGCAATCAGCCCCAGCATTTT
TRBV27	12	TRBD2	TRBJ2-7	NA	CASGDYGYEQYF	TGTGCCAGCGGGGACTATGGCTACGAGCAGTACTTC
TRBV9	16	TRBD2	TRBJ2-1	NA	CASSATGTSGNNEQFF	TGTGCCAGCAGCGCGACCGGGACTAGCGGTAACAATGAGCAGTTCTTC
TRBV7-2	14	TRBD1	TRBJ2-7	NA	CASRRTGGIYEQYF	TGTGCCAGCAGACGCACAGGGGGAATATACGAGCAGTACTTC
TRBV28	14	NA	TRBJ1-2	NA	CASSTRVRDYGYTF	TGTGCCAGCAGCACCAGGGTCCGGGACTATGGCTACACCTTC
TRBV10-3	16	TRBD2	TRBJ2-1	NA	CAISAGGEALINEQFF	TGTGCCATCAGTGCGGGGGGAGAGGCCCTGATCAATGAGCAGTTCTTC
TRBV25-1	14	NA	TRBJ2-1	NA	CASSHSGAYNEQFF	TGTGCCAGCAGTCACTCGGGAGCCTACAATGAGCAGTTCTTC
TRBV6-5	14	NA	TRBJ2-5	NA	CASSLRGPEETQYF	TGTGCCAGCAGCTTACGAGGGCCAGAAGAGACCCAGTACTTC
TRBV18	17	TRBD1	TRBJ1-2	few	CASSPDPQGLSNYGYTF	TGTGCCAGCTCACCAGATCCACAGGGGCTCTCTAACTATGGCTACACCTTC
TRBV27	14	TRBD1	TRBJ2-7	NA	CASSPRTGGYEQYF	TGTGCCAGCAGTCCACGGACAGGGGGCTACGAGCAGTACTTC
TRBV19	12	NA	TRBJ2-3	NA	CASSIIPDTQYF	TGTGCCAGTAGTATCATCCCAGATACGCAGTATTTT
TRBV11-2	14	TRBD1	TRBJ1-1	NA	CASSLGQVTTEAFF	TGTGCCAGCAGCCTTGGACAGGTGACCACTGAAGCTTTCTTT
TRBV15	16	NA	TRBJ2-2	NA	CATSRGTGLNTGELFF	TGTGCCACCAGCAGGGGAACAGGGCTGAACACCGGGGAGCTGTTTTTT
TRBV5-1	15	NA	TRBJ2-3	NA	CASSFRDPYQDTQYF	TGCGCCAGCAGCTTCCGGGATCCATATCAGGATACGCAGTATTTT
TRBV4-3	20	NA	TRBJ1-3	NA	CASSQDSQGSLPNSGNTIYF	TGCGCCAGCAGCCAAGATAGTCAGGGGTCACTGCCTAACTCTGGAAACACCATATATTTT
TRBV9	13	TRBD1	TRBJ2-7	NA	CASSITGADEQYF	TGTGCCAGCAGCATAACAGGGGCTGACGAGCAGTACTTC
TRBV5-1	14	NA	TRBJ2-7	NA	CASSLGRGSYEQYF	TGCGCCAGCAGCTTGGGTAGGGGATCCTACGAGCAGTACTTC
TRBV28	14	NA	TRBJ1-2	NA	CASTPGGTNYGYTF	TGTGCCAGCACCCCGGGGGGCACTAACTATGGCTACACCTTC
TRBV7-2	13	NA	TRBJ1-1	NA	CASSLRGRAEAFF	TGTGCCAGCAGCTTACGGGGTAGGGCTGAAGCTTTCTTT
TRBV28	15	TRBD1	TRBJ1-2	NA	CASSLTGTGVYGYTF	TGTGCCAGCAGTTTAACCGGGACAGGGGTCTATGGCTACACCTTC
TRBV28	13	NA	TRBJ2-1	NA	CASRVQGDSEQFF	TGTGCCAGCAGAGTACAGGGCGACAGTGAGCAGTTCTTC
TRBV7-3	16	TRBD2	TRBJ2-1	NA	CASSPVSGRPYNEQFF	TGTGCCAGCAGCCCCGTTAGCGGGAGGCCCTACAATGAGCAGTTCTTC
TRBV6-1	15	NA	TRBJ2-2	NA	CASRVRVGNTGELFF	TGTGCCAGCCGGGTCAGAGTGGGGAACACCGGGGAGCTGTTTTTT
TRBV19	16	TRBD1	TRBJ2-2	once	CASSIVPGQGTGELFF	TGTGCCAGTAGTATAGTTCCGGGACAGGGTACCGGGGAGCTGTTTTTT
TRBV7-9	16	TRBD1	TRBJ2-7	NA	CASSFFIGTGFYEQYF	TGTGCCAGCAGCTTCTTCATCGGGACAGGTTTCTACGAGCAGTACTTC
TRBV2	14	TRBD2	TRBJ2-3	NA	CASSPAGGPVTQYF	TGTGCCAGCAGCCCAGCGGGAGGGCCAGTCACGCAGTATTTT
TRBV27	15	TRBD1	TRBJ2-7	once	CASSAWTGTPYEQYF	TGTGCCAGCAGTGCGTGGACAGGGACTCCCTACGAGCAGTACTTC
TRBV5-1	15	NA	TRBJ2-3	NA	CASSPGGREADTQYF	TGCGCCAGCAGTCCTGGGGGAAGGGAGGCAGATACGCAGTATTTT
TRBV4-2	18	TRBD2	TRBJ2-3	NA	CASSQESGRGYSTDTQYF	TGTGCCAGCAGCCAGGAGAGCGGGAGGGGATACAGCACAGATACGCAGTATTTT
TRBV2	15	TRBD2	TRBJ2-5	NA	CASRETAGGHREQYF	TGTGCCAGCAGAGAAACTGCGGGAGGGCATAGGGAGCAGTACTTC
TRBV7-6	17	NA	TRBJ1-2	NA	CASSLRRGLLNTDGYTF	TGTGCCAGCAGCTTGCGCAGGGGTTTGTTGAACACGGACGGCTACACCTTC
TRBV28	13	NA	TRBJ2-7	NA	CASSLQFSYEQYF	TGTGCCAGCAGTCTTCAGTTCTCCTACGAGCAGTACTTC
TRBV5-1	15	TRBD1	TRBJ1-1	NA	CASSRLGTGGTEAFF	TGCGCCAGCAGCAGGCTCGGGACAGGGGGAACTGAAGCTTTCTTT
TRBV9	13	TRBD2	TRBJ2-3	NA	CASRRESTDTQYF	TGTGCCAGCAGGCGGGAGAGCACAGATACGCAGTATTTT
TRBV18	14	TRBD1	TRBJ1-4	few	CASSPTGAGEKLFF	TGTGCCAGCTCGCCGACAGGGGCGGGCGAAAAACTGTTTTTT
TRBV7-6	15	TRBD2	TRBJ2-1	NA	CASSHSSGDNNEQFF	TGTGCCAGCAGTCATTCAAGCGGGGATAACAATGAGCAGTTCTTC
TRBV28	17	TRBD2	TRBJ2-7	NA	CASSFVLAGADSYEQYF	TGTGCCAGCAGTTTCGTCCTAGCGGGAGCGGACTCCTACGAGCAGTACTTC